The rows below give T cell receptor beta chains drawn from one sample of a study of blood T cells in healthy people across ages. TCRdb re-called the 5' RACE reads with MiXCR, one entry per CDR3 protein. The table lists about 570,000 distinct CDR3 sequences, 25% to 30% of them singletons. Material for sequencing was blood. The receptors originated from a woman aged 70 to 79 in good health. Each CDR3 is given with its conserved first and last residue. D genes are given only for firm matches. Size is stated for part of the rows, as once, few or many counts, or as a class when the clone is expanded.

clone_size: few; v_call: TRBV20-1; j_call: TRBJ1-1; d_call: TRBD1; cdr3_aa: CSALQGSGTEAFF; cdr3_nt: TGCAGTGCCTTACAGGGGTCCGGCACTGAAGCTTTCTTT
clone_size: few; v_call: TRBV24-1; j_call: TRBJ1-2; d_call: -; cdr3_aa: CATSSGTQVGGYTF; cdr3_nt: TGTGCCACCAGTTCGGGAACCCAAGTAGGTGGCTACACCTTC
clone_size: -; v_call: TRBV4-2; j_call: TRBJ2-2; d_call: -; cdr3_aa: CASSRLPQGELFF; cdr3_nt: TGTGCCAGCAGCCGACTACCCCAAGGGGAGCTGTTTTTT
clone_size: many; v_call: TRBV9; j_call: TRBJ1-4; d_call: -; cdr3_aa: CASSVGAQLSGEKLFF; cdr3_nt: TGTGCCAGCAGCGTAGGAGCGCAGTTGTCGGGTGAAAAACTGTTTTTT
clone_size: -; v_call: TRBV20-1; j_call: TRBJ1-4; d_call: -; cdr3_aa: CSAREGGGNEKLFF; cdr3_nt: TGCAGTGCTAGAGAGGGGGGGGGTAATGAAAAACTGTTTTTT
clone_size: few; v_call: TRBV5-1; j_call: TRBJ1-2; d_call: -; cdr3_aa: CASSGGLGPKTGYTF; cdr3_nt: TGCGCCAGCAGCGGCGGGTTGGGACCGAAGACGGGCTACACCTTC
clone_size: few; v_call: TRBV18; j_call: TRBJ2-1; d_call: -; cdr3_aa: CASSLGFDEQFF; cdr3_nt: TGTGCCAGCTCACTAGGATTCGATGAGCAGTTCTTC
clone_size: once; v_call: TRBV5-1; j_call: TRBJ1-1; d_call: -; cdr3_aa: CASSYSTGQGTEAFF; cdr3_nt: TGCGCCAGCAGCTATTCGACAGGCCAGGGCACTGAAGCTTTCTTT
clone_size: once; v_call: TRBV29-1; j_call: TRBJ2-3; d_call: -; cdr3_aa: CSVERQGTDTQYF; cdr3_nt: TGCAGCGTTGAAAGGCAGGGCACAGATACGCAGTATTTT
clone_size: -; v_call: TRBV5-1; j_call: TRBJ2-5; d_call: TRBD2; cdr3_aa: CASTSGTPGGETQYF; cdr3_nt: TGCGCCAGCACTTCCGGGACACCGGGAGGGGAGACCCAGTACTTC
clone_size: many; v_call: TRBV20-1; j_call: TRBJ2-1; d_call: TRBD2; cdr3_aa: CSARAPLADNEQFF; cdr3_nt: TGCAGTGCTAGAGCACCTCTAGCGGACAATGAGCAGTTCTTC
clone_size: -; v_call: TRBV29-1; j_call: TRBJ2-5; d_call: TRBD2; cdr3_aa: CSVEVGFRTSGFQETQYF; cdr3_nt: TGCAGCGTTGAAGTAGGGTTTAGGACTAGCGGGTTTCAAGAGACCCAGTACTTC
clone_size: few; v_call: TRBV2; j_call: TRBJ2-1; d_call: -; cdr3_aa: CASSEAVAGTGDEQFF; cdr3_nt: TGTGCCAGCAGTGAAGCGGTGGCGGGGACGGGGGATGAGCAGTTCTTC
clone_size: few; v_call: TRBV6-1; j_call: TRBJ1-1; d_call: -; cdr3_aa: CASSESAKAFF; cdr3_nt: TGTGCCAGCAGTGAATCCGCAAAAGCTTTCTTT
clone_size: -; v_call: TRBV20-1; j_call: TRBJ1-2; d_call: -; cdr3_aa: CSARAARNYGYTF; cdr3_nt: TGCAGTGCTAGAGCGGCCCGGAACTATGGCTACACCTTC
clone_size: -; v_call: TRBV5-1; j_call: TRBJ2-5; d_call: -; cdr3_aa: CGSSSGETQYF; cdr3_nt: TGCGGCAGCAGCAGTGGAGAGACCCAGTACTTC
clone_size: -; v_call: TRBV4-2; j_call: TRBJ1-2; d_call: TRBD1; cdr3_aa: CASSLTDRAKGYTF; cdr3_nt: TGTGCCAGCAGCCTTACCGACAGGGCAAAAGGCTACACCTTC
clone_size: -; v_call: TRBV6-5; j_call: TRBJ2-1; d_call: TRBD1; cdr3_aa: CASRTPRDRYNEQFF; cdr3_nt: TGTGCCAGCAGAACCCCCAGGGACAGATACAATGAGCAGTTCTTC
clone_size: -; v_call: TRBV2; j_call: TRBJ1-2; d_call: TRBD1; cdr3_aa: CASQLTGLGGYTF; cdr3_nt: TGTGCCAGCCAGTTGACAGGGTTGGGTGGCTACACTTTC
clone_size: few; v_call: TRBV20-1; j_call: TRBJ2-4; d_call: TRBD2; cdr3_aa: CSARDPGRGAKNIQYF; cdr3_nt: TGCAGTGCTAGAGACCCCGGGAGGGGGGCCAAAAACATTCAGTACTTC
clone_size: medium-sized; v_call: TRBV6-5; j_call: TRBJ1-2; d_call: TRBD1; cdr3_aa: CASGPQTGTGYYGYTF; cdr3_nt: TGTGCCAGCGGACCACAAACCGGGACAGGCTATTATGGCTACACCTTC
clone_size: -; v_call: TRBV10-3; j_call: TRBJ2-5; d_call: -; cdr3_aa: CAISLRGDGETQYF; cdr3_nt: TGTGCCATCAGTCTGAGGGGGGACGGGGAGACCCAGTACTTC
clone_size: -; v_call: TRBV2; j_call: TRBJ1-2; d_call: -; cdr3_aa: CASSQQRLGYGYTF; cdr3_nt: TGTGCCAGCAGTCAACAGAGATTGGGCTATGGCTACACCTTC
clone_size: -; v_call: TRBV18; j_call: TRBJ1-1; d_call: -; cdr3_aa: CASSPGGELEAFF; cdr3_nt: TGTGCCAGCTCACCAGGCGGCGAATTAGAAGCTTTCTTT